This T cell receptor beta chain was retrieved from a study of identical twins. Overall study findings and caveats: Memory repertoires showed no such pattern, whereas abundant cord blood beta clonotypes carried fewer insertions. Twin sharing of out-of-frame TCR alpha was underestimated by models in monozygotic pairs. Invariant populations such as MAIT and iNKT cells could partly muddle zero-insertion analyses.

A universal primer site was added by template switching, and unique molecular identifiers were carried by the cDNA. TCRdb passed the 5' RACE reads through MiXCR, listing each CDR3 protein once. The sample records approximately 690,000 distinct CDR3 sequences, roughly 6% being singletons. Comments on this clonotype: What it binds is not known. The final CDR3 position lacks the conserved phenylalanine or tryptophan, pointing to a likely read error.

Sequencing was performed on naive T cells sorted from blood. This sequence was found in a man between 18 and 29 years old in good health.

CDR3 residues: CSARASSYEQYS. The CDR3 DNA is TGCAGCGCGCGTGCGAGCTCCTACGAGCAGTACTCC. The chain links TRBV29-1 to TRBJ2-7, with D uncertain. CDR3 length: 12 residues. Germline CDR1 SQVTM, CDR2 ANQGSEA. V was shortened by 7 bases and J by 0 bases, with 10 bases between the two germline ends.